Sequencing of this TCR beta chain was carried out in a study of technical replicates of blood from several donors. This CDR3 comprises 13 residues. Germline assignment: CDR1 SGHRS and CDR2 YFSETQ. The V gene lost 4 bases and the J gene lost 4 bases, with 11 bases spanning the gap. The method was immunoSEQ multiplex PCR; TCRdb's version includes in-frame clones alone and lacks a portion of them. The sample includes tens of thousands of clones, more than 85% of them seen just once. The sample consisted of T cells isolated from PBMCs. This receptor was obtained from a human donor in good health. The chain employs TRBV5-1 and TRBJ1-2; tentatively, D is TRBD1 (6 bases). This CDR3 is CASSPTGPYGYTF. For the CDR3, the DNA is TGCGCCAGCAGCCCAACAGGGCCCTATGGCTACACCTTC.